This T cell receptor (beta chain) was found in a study of cytomegalovirus exposure and HLA in healthy donors. As regards this clone: Antigen: not known.

V lost 5 bases, J lost 4 bases, and 8 bases stayed unmatched. CDR1 is LNHDA and CDR2 is SQIVND in the germline V gene (reference sequence). The CDR3 is 15 residues long. The PCR ran on 60 Vbeta and 13 Jbeta primers. Assay used: immunoSEQ multiplex PCR; TCRdb lists only in-frame clones, some missing. In total, the table holds just over 80,000 clones. Study findings and constraints: With DRB1 most and HLA-C fewest, TCR association rates differed between HLA loci in a later analysis. A list of 164 TCR beta chains associated with cytomegalovirus was given. The analysis excluded some indistinguishable V segments, including TRBV6-2 and TRBV6-3.

This rearrangement joins TRBV19 to TRBJ1-3; the match to TRBD1 covers 7 bases. This sequence originates from a woman younger than 45 in good health and CMV-seronegative. The sample taken for sequencing was PBMCs. For the CDR3, the DNA is TGTGCCAGTAGTGTAAGGGGGCAAATCGGAAACACCATATATTTT. Translation: CASSVRGQIGNTIYF.